The next 25 T cell receptor beta chains were all read from a single sample in a study. TCRdb reanalysed the 5' RACE reads using MiXCR and keeps one entry per CDR3 protein. There are around 43,000 distinct CDR3 sequences in the sample; 18% occur only once, and 2.5% to 3% lies in the top ten. The source material was naive CD4+ T cells sorted from a lymph node. Sample subset: naive CD4+ T cells, CD4+CD45RA+CD25-. The receptors were gathered from a female donor with breast cancer.

The CDR3 loop reads CASSLGGVETQYF. The CDR3 DNA follows: TGTGCCAGCAGCTTAGGAGGGGTAGAGACCCAGTACTTC. The chain combines TRBV7-9 with TRBJ2-5; D tentatively reads TRBD1 or TRBD2 (5 bases each). V was pared by 1 base and J by 4 bases, with 7 bases between. The CDR3 has 13 residues. Germline assignment: CDR1 SEHNR and CDR2 FQNEAQ (reference sequence).

The genes are TRBV5-5 and TRBJ1-2, with TRBD1 matching over 8 bases. The germline CDR1 and CDR2 sequences are SGHKS and YYEKEE (reference sequence). The CDR3 is made up of 14 amino acids. V shed 4 bases and J 1 base; nucleotides not matched to a gene: 3. CDR3 DNA sequence: TGTGCCAGCAGCCCCGACAGGGGTAACTATGGCTACACCTTC. Translated, it gives CASSPDRGNYGYTF.

This clonotype was seen at least ten times. The rearrangement joins TRBV7-6 to TRBJ1-1; the D gene is possibly TRBD1 (6 bases). V was pared by 5 bases and J by 6 bases, with 10 bases between. The CDR3 has 12 residues. Germline V gives CDR1 SGHVS, CDR2 FNYEAQ. The CDR3 loop is CASSATGSEAFF. CDR3 DNA: TGTGCCAGCAGCGCGACAGGATCTGAAGCTTTCTTT.

CDR3 amino acids: CASSSGQRTDTQYF. CDR3 DNA sequence: TGCGCCAGCAGCTCGGGACAACGCACAGATACGCAGTATTTT. The chain couples TRBV5-1 to TRBJ2-3; D perhaps matches TRBD1 (6 bases). Trimming stripped 3 bases from V and 1 base from J, with 9 bases between. Germline loops: CDR1 SGHRS, CDR2 YFSETQ. The CDR3 has 14 amino acids.

Notes on this clonotype: This sequence may be a read error, since a much larger clone differs from it by one base. It is likely a read error, because the conserved phenylalanine at the end of the CDR3 is missing. This chain links TRBV29-1 with TRBJ2-5, with TRBD2 as a possible D gene (6 bases). Germline CDR1 and CDR2: SQVTM and ANQGSEA. The CDR3 is made up of 14 amino acids. Trimming took off 6 bases at V and 4 bases at J, with 18 bases between the two ends. CDR3 bases: TGCAGCGTGGGCGGCGGGGTGTTTGGAGAGACCCAGTACCTC. Translated: CSVGGGVFGETQYL.

This clonotype has ten or more counts. The rearrangement uses TRBV20-1 and TRBJ1-2; no firm D call. Germline V lookup: CDR1 DFQATT, CDR2 SNEGSKA (reference sequence). V shed 1 base and J shed 2 bases, with 5 bases lying between them. This CDR3 is 12 amino acids long. The DNA for the CDR3 is TGCAGTGCTAGAGCGGGGAACTATGGCTACACCTTC. Translated, it gives CSARAGNYGYTF.

The V and J genes are TRBV20-1 and TRBJ1-5, with D perhaps TRBD1 (6 bases). Germline V gene sequence: CDR1 DFQATT, CDR2 SNEGSKA (reference sequence). The V and J ends lost 5 bases and 6 bases respectively, with 14 bases between them. The CDR3 is 13 residues long. The CDR3 here is CSAEHREGQPQHF. The DNA for the CDR3 is TGCAGTGCTGAGCACAGGGAAGGTCAGCCCCAGCATTTT.

This clonotype came up many times. This chain links TRBV6-5 with TRBJ1-2; no clear D. There are 12 residues in the CDR3. Trimming left V 5 bases short and J 8 bases short, with 12 bases between. Germline CDR1 MNHEY, CDR2 SVGAGI. The DNA of the CDR3 is TGTGCCAGCAGTACCCGGGCAGGCGGCTACACCTTC. Encoded protein: CASSTRAGGYTF.

This clonotype came up many times. The chain couples TRBV20-1 to TRBJ2-5; perhaps TRBD1 as D (7 bases). Deletions cut 4 bases from V and 2 bases from J, with 11 bases between. Germline CDR1 reads DFQATT; CDR2 reads SNEGSKA (reference sequence). The CDR3 is made up of 13 amino acids. The CDR3 sequence: CSATQGGQETQYF. The CDR3 nucleotides are TGCAGTGCTACCCAGGGGGGACAAGAGACCCAGTACTTC.

This clonotype was counted at least ten times. The chain recombines TRBV24-1 with TRBJ2-3; D call uncertain. The ends were cut back, 1 base at V and 4 bases at J, with 5 bases in the middle. The CDR3 has 13 amino acids. Germline V gives CDR1 KGHDR, CDR2 SFDVKD. CDR3 sequence: CATSDFVSDTQYF. CDR3 DNA sequence: TGTGCCACCAGTGATTTCGTCTCAGATACGCAGTATTTT.

On this clonotype itself: Just one base apart from a much larger clone, this may be a read error. The chain combines TRBV11-2 with TRBJ2-3; D is uncertain. The germline CDR1 and CDR2 sequences are SGHAT and FQNNGV. The length of the CDR3 is 16 residues. The CDR3 nucleotides read TGCGCCAGCAGCCCGAACGCGCTTGCTAGCACAGATACGCAGTATTTT. Translation gives CASSPNALASTDTQYF.

This rearrangement joins TRBV27 to TRBJ2-5; perhaps TRBD1 as D (6 bases). From germline, CDR1 is MNHEY and CDR2 SMNVEV (reference sequence). V lost 2 bases, J lost 5 bases, and 15 bases lay in between. The CDR3 extends over 15 amino acids. The CDR3 region has the DNA TGTGCCAGCAGTTTAAGGGGGAGATCTTGGGAGACCCAGTACTTC. Its protein is CASSLRGRSWETQYF.

V gene TRBV5-5 combines with J gene TRBJ2-5, with D unresolved. The V gene lost 4 bases and the J gene lost 2 bases, with 9 bases spanning the gap. Per the germline V gene, CDR1 is SGHKS and CDR2 is YYEKEE (reference sequence). The CDR3 runs 13 residues. The CDR3 here is CASSGDSQETQYF. The CDR3 nucleotides are TGTGCCAGCAGCGGCGACTCGCAAGAGACCCAGTACTTC.

About this clonotype itself: Since the CDR3 does not end with the conserved phenylalanine or tryptophan, this likely comes from a read error. V gene TRBV25-1 combines with J gene TRBJ1-1; D possibly corresponds to TRBD1 (5 bases). The CDR3 runs to 14 residues. CDR1 is MGHDK and CDR2 is SYGVNS in the germline V gene. The ends were cut back, 6 bases at V and 0 bases at J, with 11 bases in the middle. The CDR3 bases are TGTGCCAGCAGGCAGTCGGGGGTGAACACTGAAGCTTTCCTT. This gives the protein CASRQSGVNTEAFL.

This clonotype was observed a handful of times. V and J are TRBV5-1 and TRBJ2-3; D unresolved. CDR3 length: 14 residues. V lost 5 bases, J lost 2 bases, and 12 bases lay in between. Per the germline V gene, CDR1 is SGHRS and CDR2 is YFSETQ. CDR3 sequence reads: CASRGSTITDTQYF. CDR3 DNA: TGCGCCAGCAGGGGGTCAACTATCACAGATACGCAGTATTTT.

V gene TRBV24-1 combines with J gene TRBJ1-5; 12 positions match TRBD1. The germline V gene encodes CDR1 KGHDR and CDR2 SFDVKD. The CDR3 consists of 16 residues. V was clipped by 4 bases and J by 6 bases; unmatched bases: 6. Here the CDR3 reads CATSETGTGGSQPQHF. The CDR3 nucleotides are TGTGCCACCAGTGAAACCGGGACAGGGGGCAGTCAGCCCCAGCATTTT.

The sample holds a few counts of this clonotype. The V and J genes are TRBV5-1 and TRBJ2-6; a weak D match, TRBD1 (5 bases). Trimming took off 10 bases at V and 0 bases at J, with 11 bases between the two ends. The CDR3 covers 14 residues. Germline CDR1 is SGHRS and CDR2 is YFSETQ. CDR3 loop: CASRVHSGANVLTF. CDR3 DNA: TGCGCCTCCAGGGTCCACTCTGGGGCCAACGTCCTGACTTTC.

A word on this clonotype: A single base separates this from a much larger clone, so it may be a read error. The rearrangement joins TRBV7-9 to TRBJ2-7; either TRBD1 or TRBD2 may fit D (6 bases each). CDR3 length: 16 amino acids. The V gene lost 8 bases and the J gene lost 6 bases, with 26 bases spanning the gap. Germline V gene lookup returns CDR1 SEHNR and CDR2 FQNEAQ (reference sequence). The CDR3 sequence is CASGQGTGASVVEQYF. The DNA of the CDR3 is TGTGCCAGCGGCCAGGGGACGGGGGCATCGGTGGTCGAGCAGTACTTC. Drawing the rest from reference TRBV7-9 and TRBJ2-7, the complete variable domain is DTGVSQNPRHKITKRGQNVTFRCDPISEHNRLYWYRQTLGQGPEFLTYFQNEAQLEKSRLLSDRFSAERPKGSFSTLEIQRTEQGDSAMYLCASGQGTGASVVEQYFGPGTRLTVT.

This clonotype has ten or more counts. The rearrangement links TRBV7-9 to TRBJ2-7, with D uncertain. The CDR3 sequence is 12 residues long. Germline V gene data show CDR1 as SEHNR and CDR2 as FQNEAQ (reference sequence). Trimming stripped 5 bases from V and 2 bases from J, with 7 bases between. The CDR3 DNA sequence: TGTGCCAGCAGCACCGGCGCCTACGAGCAGTACTTC. It encodes CASSTGAYEQYF.

This clonotype was seen a few times. Compared with germline, one end of the junction differs, possibly owing to a read error. The genes are TRBV5-8 and TRBJ2-3; tentatively, D is TRBD1 (5 bases). CDR1 and CDR2 from the germline V gene are SGHTS and YDEGEE. CDR3 length: 15 residues. CDR3 bases: TGTACCAGCAGCTTAGACAGTGGATCCTCCTTTACGCAGTATTTT. Translation: CTSSLDSGSSFTQYF.

The gene calls are TRBV7-2 and TRBJ2-5; 14 bases agree with TRBD2. The CDR3 runs 16 residues. Unmatched junction bases numbered 5, after V lost 4 bases and J lost 4 bases. Germline V CDR1 and CDR2: SGHTA, FQGNSA. The CDR3 nucleotides are TGTGCCAGCAGCTCAGGACTAGCGGGAGGTAGAGAGACCCAGTACTTC. This codes for CASSSGLAGGRETQYF. The variable domain in full, with the rest retrieved from reference TRBV7-2 and TRBJ2-5, is GAGVSQSPSNKVTEKGKDVELRCDPISGHTALYWYRQSLGQGLEFLIYFQGNSAPDKSGLPSDRFSAERTGGSVSTLTIQRTQQEDSAVYLCASSSGLAGGRETQYFGPGTRLLVL.

This clonotype appeared a few times. The J gene is TRBJ2-7, the V gene TRBV5-1; 11 bases are a match to TRBD1. The CDR3 totals 15 residues. The ends lost 0 bases at V and 7 bases at J; junction bases unmatched: 6. Germline V gives CDR1 SGHRS, CDR2 YFSETQ. CDR3 amino acids: CASSLDGQGAREQYF. The CDR3 DNA reads TGCGCCAGCAGCTTGGATGGACAGGGGGCCCGGGAGCAGTACTTC. Complete variable domain (other parts from reference TRBV5-1 and TRBJ2-7): KAGVTQTPRYLIKTRGQQVTLSCSPISGHRSVSWYQQTPGQGLQFLFEYFSETQRNKGNFPGRFSGRQFSNSRSEMNVSTLELGDSALYLCASSLDGQGAREQYFGPGTRLTVT.

The chain recombines TRBV7-2 with TRBJ2-1; weak D call: TRBD2 (5 bases). Germline-derived CDR1 and CDR2 are SGHTA and FQGNSA. CDR3 size: 12 residues. The V and J ends lost 4 bases and 7 bases respectively, with 8 bases between them. For the CDR3, the DNA is TGTGCCAGCAGCTGGACTGATAATGAGCAGTTCTTC. The encoded protein is CASSWTDNEQFF.

This clonotype was detected many times. The chain is built from TRBV7-9 and TRBJ2-1; 13 bases align to TRBD2. V was clipped by 6 bases and J by 0 bases; unmatched bases: 8. Germline lookup yields CDR1 SEHNR and CDR2 FQNEAQ (reference sequence). CDR3 length equals 18 residues. CDR3 region: CASRAGTSGTSSYNEQFF. The DNA for the CDR3 is TGTGCCAGCAGGGCCGGGACTAGCGGGACGAGCTCCTACAATGAGCAGTTCTTC. Filled out from reference TRBV7-9 and TRBJ2-1, the complete variable domain reads DTGVSQNPRHKITKRGQNVTFRCDPISEHNRLYWYRQTLGQGPEFLTYFQNEAQLEKSRLLSDRFSAERPKGSFSTLEIQRTEQGDSAMYLCASRAGTSGTSSYNEQFFGPGTRLTVL.

The sample holds a few counts of this clonotype. The genes are TRBV9 and TRBJ2-1; unclear D gene. The V and J ends lost 0 bases and 12 bases respectively, with 13 bases between them. The CDR3 is 13 residues long. In germline, CDR1 is SGDLS, CDR2 YYNGEE. The CDR3 nucleotides read TGTGCCAGCAGCGTAGATGGATCCCTAGGGCAGTTCTTC. Amino acid sequence: CASSVDGSLGQFF.